A single count supports the clone carrying this T cell receptor (beta chain). TCRdb reanalysed the PCR reads using MiXCR and keeps one entry per CDR3 protein. The repertoire has roughly 93,000 distinct CDR3 sequences, approximately 49% of them found once; the top ten carry around 10%. The data stem from a study of CDR3 diversity in severe acne. V shed 3 bases and J shed 5 bases, with 13 bases lying between them. The CDR3 totals 13 residues. CDR1 is SQVTM and CDR2 is ANQGSEA in the germline V gene. The source of this sequence is a male donor with severe acne vulgaris. This chain uses TRBV29-1 with TRBJ2-5, with D tentatively TRBD2 (5 bases). The specimen sequenced was blood. CDR3: CSVDRGSGETQYF. CDR3 bases: TGCAGCGTTGACCGCGGGTCAGGCGAGACCCAGTACTTC. The whole variable domain, remainder taken from reference TRBV29-1 and TRBJ2-5, is SAVISQKPSRDICQRGTSLTIQCQVDSQVTMMFWYRQQPGQSLTLIATANQGSEATYESGFVIDKFPISRPNLTFSTLTVSNMSPEDSSIYLCSVDRGSGETQYFGPGTRLLVL.